This TCR beta chain was recorded in a study of Ad26.COV2.S vaccination and SARS-CoV-2 variants. As for the study in general: The vaccine Ad26.COV2.S was put into the muscle once, or twice with 56 days between. Study observations and caveats: People who got the vaccine or the placebo had similar non-spike TCR breadth.

Treatment specified: around 19 received Ad26.COV2.S at low or high dose, single or two shots; 5 received placebo; per-sample allocation not given. Day 63 following the first vaccine or placebo injection was when the samples were taken. Within Boston, the person who donated was an adult of 18-55 years. As its vector, the vaccine had Ad26, which expressed Wuhan-strain SARS-CoV-2 spike. The CDR3 covers 13 residues. The germline CDR1 and CDR2 sequences are MNHEY and SMNVEV (reference sequence). Deletions cut 2 bases from V and 7 bases from J, with 9 bases between. Some clones are missing from TCRdb's copy, which holds only in-frame ones; the method was immunoSEQ multiplex PCR. This sample carries under 550,000 clones, approximately 90% of them seen once, and the ten largest clones take 12%. This clone was found a few times. Its antigen is not identified.

The clonotype was recovered from a person between 18 and 60 years old who received the Ad26.COV2.S COVID-19 vaccine or a placebo. V is TRBV27 and J is TRBJ1-5, with a tentative D call TRBD1 (6 bases). Sample: peripheral blood, taken in a trial of Ad26.COV2.S vaccine versus placebo. CDR3 loop: CASSLHRDQPQHF. The CDR3 nucleotides read TGTGCCAGCAGTTTACACAGGGACCAGCCCCAGCATTTT.